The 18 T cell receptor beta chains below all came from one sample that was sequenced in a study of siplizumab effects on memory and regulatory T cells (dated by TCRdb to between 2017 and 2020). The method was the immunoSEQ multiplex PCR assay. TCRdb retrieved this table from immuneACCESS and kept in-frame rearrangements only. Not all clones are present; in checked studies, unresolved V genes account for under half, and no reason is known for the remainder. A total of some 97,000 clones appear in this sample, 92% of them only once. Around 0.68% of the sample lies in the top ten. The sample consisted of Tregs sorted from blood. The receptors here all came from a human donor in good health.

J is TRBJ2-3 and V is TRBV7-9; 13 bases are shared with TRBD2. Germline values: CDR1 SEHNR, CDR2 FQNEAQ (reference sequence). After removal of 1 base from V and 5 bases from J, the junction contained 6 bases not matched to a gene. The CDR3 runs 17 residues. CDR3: CASSLVLWTSGRDTQYF. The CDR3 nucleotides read TGTGCCAGCAGCTTAGTCCTTTGGACTAGCGGGAGAGATACGCAGTATTTT.

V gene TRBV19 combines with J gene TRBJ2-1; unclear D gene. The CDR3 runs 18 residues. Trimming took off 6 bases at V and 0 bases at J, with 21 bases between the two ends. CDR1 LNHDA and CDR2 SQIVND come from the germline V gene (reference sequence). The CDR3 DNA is TGTGCCAGTAGCTCTCCCGGTTGGCAGACGAGCTCCTACAATGAGCAGTTCTTC. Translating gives CASSSPGWQTSSYNEQFF.

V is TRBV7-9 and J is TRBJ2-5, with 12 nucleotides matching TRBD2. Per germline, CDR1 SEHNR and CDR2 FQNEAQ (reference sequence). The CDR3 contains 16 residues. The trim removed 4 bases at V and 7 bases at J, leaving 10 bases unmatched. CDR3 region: CASSSRTSGIRGTQYF. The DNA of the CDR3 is TGTGCCAGCAGCTCCAGGACTAGCGGGATTCGCGGGACCCAGTACTTC.

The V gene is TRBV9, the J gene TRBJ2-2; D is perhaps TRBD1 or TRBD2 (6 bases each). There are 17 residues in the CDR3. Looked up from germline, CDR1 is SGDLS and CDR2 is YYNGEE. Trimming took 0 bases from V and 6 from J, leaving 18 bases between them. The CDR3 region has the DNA TGTGCCAGCAGCGTAGGGGTCTTGGGGGGCGCCGCCGGGGAGCTGTTTTTT. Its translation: CASSVGVLGGAAGELFF.

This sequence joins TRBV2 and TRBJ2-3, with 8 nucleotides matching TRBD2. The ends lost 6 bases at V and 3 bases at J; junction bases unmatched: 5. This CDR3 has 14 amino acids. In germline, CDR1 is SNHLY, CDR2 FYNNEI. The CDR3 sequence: CASRGGLVTDTQYF. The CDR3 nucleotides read TGTGCCAGCAGGGGGGGACTAGTAACAGATACGCAGTATTTT.

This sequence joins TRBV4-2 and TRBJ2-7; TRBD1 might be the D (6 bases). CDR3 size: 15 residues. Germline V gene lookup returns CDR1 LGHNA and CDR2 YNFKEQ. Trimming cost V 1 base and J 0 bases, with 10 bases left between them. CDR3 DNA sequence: TGTGCCAGCAGCCAAGTAACAGGGCTCTCCTACGAGCAGTACTTC. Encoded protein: CASSQVTGLSYEQYF.

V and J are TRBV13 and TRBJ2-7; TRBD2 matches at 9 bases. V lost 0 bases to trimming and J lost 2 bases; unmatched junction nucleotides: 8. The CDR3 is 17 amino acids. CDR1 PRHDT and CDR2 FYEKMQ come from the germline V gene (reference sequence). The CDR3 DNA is TGTGCCAGCAGCTTAGGCGGTGGTCTAGCGGGAACCTACGAGCAGTACTTC. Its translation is CASSLGGGLAGTYEQYF.

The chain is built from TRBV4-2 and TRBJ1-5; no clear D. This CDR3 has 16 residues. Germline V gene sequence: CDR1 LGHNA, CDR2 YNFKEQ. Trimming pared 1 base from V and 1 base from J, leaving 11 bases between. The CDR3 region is CASSQVYGVSNQPQHF. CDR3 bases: TGTGCCAGCAGCCAAGTCTATGGTGTGAGCAATCAGCCCCAGCATTTT.

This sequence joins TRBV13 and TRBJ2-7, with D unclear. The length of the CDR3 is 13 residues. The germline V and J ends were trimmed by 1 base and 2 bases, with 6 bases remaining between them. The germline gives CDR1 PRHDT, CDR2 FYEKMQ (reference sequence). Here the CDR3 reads CASSLDNPYEQYF. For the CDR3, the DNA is TGTGCCAGCAGCTTAGACAATCCCTACGAGCAGTACTTC.

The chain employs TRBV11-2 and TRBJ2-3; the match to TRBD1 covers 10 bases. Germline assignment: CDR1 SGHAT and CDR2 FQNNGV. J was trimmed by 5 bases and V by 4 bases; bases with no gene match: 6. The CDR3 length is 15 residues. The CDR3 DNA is TGTGCCAGCAGCTCAGACAGGGGGCTTAGAGATACGCAGTATTTT. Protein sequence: CASSSDRGLRDTQYF.

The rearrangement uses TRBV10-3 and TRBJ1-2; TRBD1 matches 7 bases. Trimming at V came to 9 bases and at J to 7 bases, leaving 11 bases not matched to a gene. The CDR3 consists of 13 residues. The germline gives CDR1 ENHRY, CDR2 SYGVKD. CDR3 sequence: CAIQTGWDGGYTF. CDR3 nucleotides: TGTGCCATTCAGACAGGGTGGGATGGTGGCTACACCTTC.

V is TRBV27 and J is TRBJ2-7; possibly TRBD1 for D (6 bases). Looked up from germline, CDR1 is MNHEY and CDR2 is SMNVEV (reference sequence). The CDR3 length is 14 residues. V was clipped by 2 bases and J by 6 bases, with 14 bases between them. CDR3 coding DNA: TGTGCCAGCAGTTTAAGGGCACAGGGCGGCGAGCAGTACTTC. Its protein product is CASSLRAQGGEQYF.

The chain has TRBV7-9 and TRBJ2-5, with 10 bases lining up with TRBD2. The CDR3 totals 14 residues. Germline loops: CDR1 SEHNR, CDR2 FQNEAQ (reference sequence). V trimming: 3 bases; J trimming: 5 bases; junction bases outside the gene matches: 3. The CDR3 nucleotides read TGTGCCAGCAGCTTGGGACTAGCGTGGGAGACCCAGTACTTC. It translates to CASSLGLAWETQYF.

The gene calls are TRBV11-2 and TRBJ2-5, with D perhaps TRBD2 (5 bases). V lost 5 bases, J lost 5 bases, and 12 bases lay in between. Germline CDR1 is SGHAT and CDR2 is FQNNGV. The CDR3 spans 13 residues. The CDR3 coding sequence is TGTGCCAGCAGCCCGCGAGGGTTGGAGACCCAGTACTTC. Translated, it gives CASSPRGLETQYF.

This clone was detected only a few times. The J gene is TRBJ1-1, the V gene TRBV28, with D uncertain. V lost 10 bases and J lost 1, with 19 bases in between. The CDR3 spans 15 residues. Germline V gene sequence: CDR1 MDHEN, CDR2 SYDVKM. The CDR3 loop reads CATRKYHRSNTEAFF. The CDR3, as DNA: TGTGCCACCCGCAAATACCACAGATCGAACACTGAAGCTTTCTTT.

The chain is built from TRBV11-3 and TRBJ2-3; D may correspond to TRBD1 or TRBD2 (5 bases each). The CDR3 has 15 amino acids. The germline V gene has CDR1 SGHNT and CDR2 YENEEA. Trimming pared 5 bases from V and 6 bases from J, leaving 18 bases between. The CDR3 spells CASSASQGRGDTQYF. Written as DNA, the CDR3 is TGTGCCAGCAGCGCCTCCCAGGGTAGAGGGGATACGCAGTATTTT.

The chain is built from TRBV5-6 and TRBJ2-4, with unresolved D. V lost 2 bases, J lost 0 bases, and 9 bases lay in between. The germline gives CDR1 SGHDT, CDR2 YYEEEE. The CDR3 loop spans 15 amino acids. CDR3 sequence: CASSFWGLAKNIQYF. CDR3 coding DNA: TGTGCCAGCAGCTTTTGGGGTCTAGCCAAAAACATTCAGTACTTC.

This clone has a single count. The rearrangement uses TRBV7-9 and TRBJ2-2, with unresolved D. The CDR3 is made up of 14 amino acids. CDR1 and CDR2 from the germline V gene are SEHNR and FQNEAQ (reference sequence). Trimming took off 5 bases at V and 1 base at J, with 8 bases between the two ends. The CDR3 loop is CASSERRNTGELFF. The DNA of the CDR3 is TGTGCCAGCAGCGAGCGACGGAACACCGGGGAGCTGTTTTTT.